Below, 8 T cell receptor beta chains from the same sample are listed, as sequenced in a study of cytomegalovirus exposure and HLA in healthy donors. The PCR used 60 Vbeta and 13 Jbeta primers. The table came from immunoSEQ multiplex PCR; TCRdb's copy has only in-frame clones and leaves some out. The sample shows over 150,000 clones, about 85% of them seen only once. Sequencing was performed on PBMCs. The receptors were sampled from a young man in good health and CMV-seropositive.

The chain employs TRBV18 and TRBJ2-3, with 13 bases fitting TRBD2. Losses at the gene ends were 2 bases for V and 1 base for J; bases not matched to a gene: 3. Germline V gene data show CDR1 as KGHSH and CDR2 as LQKENI. This CDR3 comprises 17 residues. This CDR3 is CASSPGTSGVGTDTQYF. Written as DNA, the CDR3 is TGTGCCAGCTCACCAGGGACTAGCGGGGTAGGCACAGATACGCAGTATTTT.

V gene TRBV12-5 combines with J gene TRBJ2-7, with 14 positions matching TRBD2. The CDR3 extends over 22 amino acids. Germline V CDR1 and CDR2: LGHNT, FRNRAP. The V and J ends lost 0 bases and 6 bases, in that order; junction bases with no gene match: 22. CDR3: CASGLVGGSTSGRDLEVREQYF. The CDR3 DNA reads as TGTGCTAGTGGTTTGGTAGGGGGCTCGACTAGCGGGAGGGACTTAGAAGTTCGCGAGCAGTACTTC.

This chain links TRBV6-6 with TRBJ2-7, with 10 bases aligning to TRBD2. Germline assignment: CDR1 MNHNY and CDR2 SVGAGI (reference sequence). The CDR3 is 16 residues long. V gave up 4 bases and J gave up 0 bases; unmatched junction bases: 6. Here the CDR3 reads CASSSPSGGRSYEQYF. CDR3 coding DNA: TGTGCCAGCAGTTCTCCTAGCGGGGGTCGCTCCTACGAGCAGTACTTC.

The rearrangement uses TRBV9 and TRBJ1-2; 9 positions agree with TRBD1. This CDR3 spans 16 amino acids. Germline CDR1 is SGDLS and CDR2 is YYNGEE. The V gene end was trimmed by 3 bases and the J gene end by 7 bases; junction bases not matched to a gene: 13. CDR3 sequence reads: CASSDEPADRGGGYTF. CDR3 sequence (DNA): TGTGCCAGCAGCGACGAACCTGCGGACAGGGGTGGTGGCTACACCTTC.

The chain links TRBV29-1 to TRBJ1-1; D is unresolved. Germline V gene data show CDR1 as SQVTM and CDR2 as ANQGSEA. V shed 3 bases and J shed 0 bases, with 8 bases lying between them. The CDR3 has 13 amino acids. The CDR3 loop is CSVEGRMNTEAFF. DNA of the CDR3: TGCAGCGTTGAGGGCAGGATGAACACTGAAGCTTTCTTT.

The table lists this clone with a few counts. The chain combines TRBV20-1 with TRBJ2-5; possible D gene TRBD1, 5 bases. Per the germline V gene, CDR1 is DFQATT and CDR2 is SNEGSKA (reference sequence). This CDR3 is 11 amino acids long. Trimming removed 4 bases at V and 11 bases at J, with 14 bases between. The chain's CDR3 is CSATTGALQYF. CDR3 bases: TGCAGTGCTACTACAGGAGCCCTACAGTACTTC.

The CDR3 DNA reads as TGTGCCATCAGTGAACCTACAGTAGGCTCCTACAATGAGCAGTTCTTC. Translated, it gives CAISEPTVGSYNEQFF. The chain recombines TRBV10-3 with TRBJ2-1; D not certain. Trimming took 3 bases from V and 0 from J, leaving 12 bases between them. CDR1 is ENHRY, CDR2 SYGVKD, per germline. The CDR3 runs 16 residues.

The chain couples TRBV5-1 to TRBJ1-3; D gene unclear. Deletions cut 0 bases from V and 0 bases from J, with 4 bases between. Germline assignment: CDR1 SGHRS and CDR2 YFSETQ. CDR3 length: 14 amino acids. The CDR3 sequence: CASSLESSGNTIYF. DNA for the CDR3: TGCGCCAGCAGCTTGGAGAGCTCTGGAAACACCATATATTTT.